The rows below give T cell receptor beta chains drawn from one sample of a study of vaccination and CD4 T cells after COVID-19. No cognate antigen is known for these TCRs. MiXCR was run by TCRdb on the PCR reads, yielding one entry per CDR3 protein. The sample lists some 15,000 distinct CDR3 sequences; 26% were seen once. The sample consisted of cultured CD4+ T cells from blood. The receptors were sampled from a human donor with COVID-19. Both conserved end residues are part of each CDR3. The D gene is left open where the match is weak. Part of the rows lack a size; the others show once, few, many or a class for expanded clones.

TRBD1,TRBV5-6,14,once,TRBJ2-1,CASSLNRGHNEQFF,TGTGCCAGCAGCTTGAACAGGGGGCACAATGAGCAGTTCTTC
TRBD1,TRBV20-1,13,.,TRBJ1-5,CSATQGVDQPQHF,TGCAGTGCCACTCAGGGGGTGGATCAGCCCCAGCATTTT
.,TRBV27,15,.,TRBJ1-6,CARRNRVSYNSPLHF,TGTGCCAGACGAAACAGGGTATCCTATAATTCACCCCTCCACTTT
.,TRBV21-1,16,.,TRBJ1-3,CASSTDGGKAGNTIYF,TGTGCCAGCAGCACCGACGGGGGAAAAGCTGGAAACACCATATATTTT
TRBD1,TRBV6-1,20,few,TRBJ1-2,CASRTDRGERVAETNYGYTF,TGTGCCAGCAGGACTGACAGGGGAGAAAGGGTCGCCGAGACTAACTATGGCTACACCTTC
.,TRBV18,13,few,TRBJ1-1,CASSFQGRDPAFF,TGTGCCAGCTCCTTCCAGGGCAGGGACCCAGCTTTCTTT
.,TRBV6-5,16,.,TRBJ2-2,CASSYGRSLGTGELFF,TGTGCCAGCAGTTACGGGCGGAGCCTCGGGACCGGGGAGCTGTTTTTT
.,TRBV21-1,12,medium-sized,TRBJ1-2,CASSKRGAGYTF,TGTGCCAGCAGCAAAAGGGGGGCTGGCTACACCTTC
.,TRBV5-5,12,once,TRBJ1-2,CASSLDEGGYTF,TGTGCCAGCAGCTTGGACGAGGGTGGCTACACCTTC
.,TRBV19,14,few,TRBJ2-5,CASSIVSSSETQYF,TGTGCCAGTAGTATAGTTTCATCTTCGGAGACCCAGTACTTC
TRBD1,TRBV29-1,15,.,TRBJ2-5,CSVDISRGFVETQYF,TGCAGCGTTGATATTTCCAGGGGGTTTGTGGAGACCCAGTACTTC
.,TRBV6-2/TRBV6-3,15,medium-sized,TRBJ2-3,CASSYSAGLSDTQYF,TGTGCCAGCAGTTACTCGGCGGGGCTCTCAGATACGCAGTATTTT
TRBD1,TRBV6-1,16,few,TRBJ1-2,CASSERRGGGLYGYTF,TGTGCCAGCAGTGAGAGAAGAGGAGGGGGCCTCTATGGCTACACCTTC
.,TRBV7-2,14,.,TRBJ2-4,CASSLLMVKNIQYF,TGTGCCAGCAGCTTACTAATGGTCAAAAACATTCAGTACTTC
.,TRBV5-4,14,.,TRBJ2-7,CASSLGRGKYEQYF,TGTGCCAGCAGCTTGGGTCGGGGTAAATACGAGCAGTACTTC
.,TRBV12-3/TRBV12-4,16,few,TRBJ2-4,CASSLAKGWPKNIQYF,TGTGCCAGCAGTTTAGCGAAGGGGTGGCCCAAAAACATTCAGTACTTC
TRBD1,TRBV7-9,16,.,TRBJ2-3,CASSLVGTGGWDTQYF,TGTGCCAGCAGCTTAGTAGGGACAGGGGGTTGGGATACGCAGTATTTT
.,TRBV28,14,few,TRBJ2-7,CASTTSKGFGEQYF,TGTGCCAGCACCACCTCAAAGGGGTTTGGCGAGCAGTACTTC
.,TRBV5-1,16,few,TRBJ2-2,CASSLLGLLTAGELFF,TGCGCCAGCAGCTTACTGGGACTTCTTACAGCCGGGGAGCTGTTTTTT
TRBD2,TRBV5-1,16,few,TRBJ2-2,CASSLGTRGETGELFF,TGCGCCAGCAGCTTGGGGACTAGAGGGGAAACCGGGGAGCTGTTTTTT
.,TRBV10-1,16,few,TRBJ2-5,CASSVNSAGYQETQYF,TGCGCCAGCAGTGTTAATTCGGCGGGGTACCAAGAGACCCAGTACTTC
.,TRBV6-1,14,once,TRBJ1-4,CASSEGTASEKLFF,TGTGCCAGCAGTGAAGGGACGGCGAGTGAAAAACTGTTTTTT
.,TRBV19,12,.,TRBJ2-3,CASSILADTQYF,TGTGCCAGTAGTATATTGGCAGATACGCAGTATTTT
.,TRBV6-1,16,.,TRBJ2-2,CASSVTGFANTGELFF,TGTGCCAGCAGTGTGACAGGTTTCGCGAACACCGGGGAGCTGTTTTTT
TRBD1,TRBV20-1,14,.,TRBJ2-1,CSAEDRGPYNEQFF,TGCAGTGCCGAAGACAGGGGCCCTTACAATGAGCAGTTCTTC